A single sample is the source of the 22 T cell receptor beta chains below, sequenced in a study of T-cell memory formation after mild COVID-19. TCRdb redid the calling of the 5' RACE reads with MiXCR, one entry per CDR3 protein. The sample shows about 150,000 distinct CDR3 sequences, 10% to 15% of them seen only once. Specimen: PBMCs or a T cell subset sorted from them (not recorded which). The receptors shown here come from a man aged 18 to 35 who had mild COVID-19 (a few samples of this study predate the infection). Cell type and time point are not known.

The chain's CDR3 is CASTQGGGGIQETQYF. The CDR3 nucleotides read TGCGCCAGCACCCAGGGAGGCGGTGGAATCCAAGAGACCCAGTACTTC. The gene calls are TRBV5-1 and TRBJ2-5; possibly TRBD2 for D (6 bases). V lost 6 bases to trimming and J lost 1 base, with 19 bases between them. Germline V gene lookup returns CDR1 SGHRS and CDR2 YFSETQ. CDR3 length: 16 amino acids. The full variable domain, completed using reference TRBV5-1 and TRBJ2-5, is KAGVTQTPRYLIKTRGQQVTLSCSPISGHRSVSWYQQTPGQGLQFLFEYFSETQRNKGNFPGRFSGRQFSNSRSEMNVSTLELGDSALYLCASTQGGGGIQETQYFGPGTRLLVL.

This clonotype has just a few counts. CDR3 nucleotides: TGTGCCAGCAGTTTCCAAATCCGAGAGACCCAGTACTTC. Translating gives CASSFQIRETQYF. The chain employs TRBV28 and TRBJ2-5; unclear D gene. The V gene's germline CDR1 is MDHEN and CDR2 SYDVKM. Trimming shortened V by 3 bases and J by 4 bases, and 9 bases separated the two germline ends. This CDR3 region has 13 residues.

The chain combines TRBV11-1 with TRBJ2-2, with D hard to call. This CDR3 spans 14 amino acids. V lost 1 base and J 5 bases, leaving 8 bases between the germline ends. In germline, CDR1 is SGHAT, CDR2 FQDESV (reference sequence). In DNA, the CDR3 is TGTGCCAGCAGCTTAGATGAGCTTACCGGGGAGCTGTTTTTT. Its translation: CASSLDELTGELFF.

This clonotype was found many times. The chain recombines TRBV7-9 with TRBJ2-3; possible D gene TRBD1, 5 bases. CDR1 and CDR2 from the germline V gene are SEHNR and FQNEAQ (reference sequence). This CDR3 contains 16 residues. V gave up 2 bases and J gave up 4 bases, with 16 bases separating them. The CDR3, as DNA: TGTGCCAGCAGCTTATCCGTTCAGGGTTCGGCAGATACGCAGTATTTT. This translates into CASSLSVQGSADTQYF. Combining the CDR3 with reference TRBV7-9 and TRBJ2-3 gives the whole variable domain DTGVSQNPRHKITKRGQNVTFRCDPISEHNRLYWYRQTLGQGPEFLTYFQNEAQLEKSRLLSDRFSAERPKGSFSTLEIQRTEQGDSAMYLCASSLSVQGSADTQYFGPGTRLTVL.

V is TRBV12-3 or TRBV12-4 and J is TRBJ2-3, with 13 bases identical to TRBD2. J was trimmed by 1 base and V by 10 bases; bases with no gene match: 2. This CDR3 has 14 amino acids. The CDR3 DNA is TGTGCCACGGGGACTAGCGGGGGCACAGATACGCAGTATTTT. It codes for CATGTSGGTDTQYF.

The CDR3, as DNA: TGTGCCATAGGGATCCCCTACGAGCAGTACGTC. Amino acid sequence: CAIGIPYEQYV. This chain uses TRBV24-1 with TRBJ2-7; D gene unclear. From germline, CDR1 is KGHDR and CDR2 SFDVKD. This CDR3 region has 11 residues. Trimming left V 11 bases short and J 2 bases short, with 9 bases between.

This clonotype has just a few counts. This chain connects TRBV4-1 to TRBJ1-1; weak D call: TRBD1 (5 bases). Germline assignment: CDR1 MGHRA and CDR2 YSYEKL. The CDR3 is 14 residues long. V lost 4 bases to trimming and J lost 1 base, with 10 bases between them. The CDR3 is CASSPPQGNTEAFF. The DNA of the CDR3 is TGCGCCAGCAGCCCACCTCAGGGGAACACTGAAGCTTTCTTT.

The chain is built from TRBV4-3 and TRBJ1-1; no firm D call. Germline V gives CDR1 LGHNA, CDR2 YSLEER. The CDR3 covers 15 residues. V lost 1 base, J lost 9 bases, and 18 bases lay in between. In DNA, the CDR3 is TGCGCCAGCAGCCAAGTATATTCCCAGGATCACCAAGCTTTCTTT. Amino acid sequence: CASSQVYSQDHQAFF.

This clonotype has more than one count but fewer than ten. V and J are TRBV6-2 or TRBV6-3 and TRBJ1-2; D gene unclear. This CDR3 has 14 residues. V was cut by 2 bases and J by 2 bases, with 9 bases left in between. Germline V CDR1 and CDR2: MNHEY, SVGEGT. CDR3 protein: CASSYTGLNYGYTF. The CDR3 DNA reads as TGTGCCAGCAGTTACACGGGGTTGAACTATGGCTACACCTTC.

V and J are TRBV5-1 and TRBJ2-7; TRBD2 agrees at 8 bases. This CDR3 has 14 residues. The germline gives CDR1 SGHRS, CDR2 YFSETQ. The ends lost 6 bases at V and 5 bases at J; junction bases unmatched: 10. The CDR3 protein is CASNPRGGDHEQYF. Here the CDR3 DNA reads TGCGCCAGCAACCCTCGGGGGGGGGACCACGAGCAGTACTTC. The complete variable domain, with remaining parts taken from reference TRBV5-1 and TRBJ2-7, reads KAGVTQTPRYLIKTRGQQVTLSCSPISGHRSVSWYQQTPGQGLQFLFEYFSETQRNKGNFPGRFSGRQFSNSRSEMNVSTLELGDSALYLCASNPRGGDHEQYFGPGTRLTVT.

This clonotype has only a few counts. The rearrangement links TRBV25-1 to TRBJ2-3, with D tentatively TRBD2 (6 bases). Trimming took 5 bases from V and 6 from J, leaving 18 bases between them. This CDR3 is 15 amino acids long. Germline V gene data show CDR1 as MGHDK and CDR2 as SYGVNS. The CDR3 loop is CASSPPGTSRDTQYF. Here the CDR3 DNA reads TGTGCCAGCAGTCCCCCCGGGACTTCCAGGGATACGCAGTATTTT.

This clonotype occurred a few times. This chain uses TRBV18 with TRBJ2-2; D not resolved. Per germline, CDR1 KGHSH and CDR2 LQKENI. Trimming left V 0 bases short and J 6 bases short, with 8 bases between. The CDR3 sequence is 14 residues long. CDR3 region: CASSPPPRPGELFF. The CDR3 nucleotides are TGTGCCAGCTCACCACCCCCAAGACCCGGGGAGCTGTTTTTT.

This clonotype has at least ten counts. This chain links TRBV20-1 with TRBJ2-5; perhaps TRBD2 as D (6 bases). This CDR3 region has 14 residues. With 6 bases removed from V and 5 bases from J, the gap between germline ends came to 19 bases. Germline V lookup: CDR1 DFQATT, CDR2 SNEGSKA (reference sequence). The CDR3 coding sequence is TGCAGTGCCCACAAGGACGGGAGTGGGGAGACCCAGTACTTC. This gives the protein CSAHKDGSGETQYF.

This sequence joins TRBV24-1 and TRBJ2-3, with D possibly matching TRBD2 (6 bases). CDR1 is KGHDR, CDR2 SFDVKD, per germline. The CDR3 is 16 amino acids. Between the trimmed V and J ends, which lost 5 bases and 3 bases, there was a span of 17 bases. CDR3 DNA sequence: TGTGCCACCAGTGCCCGGGCGCGGGGATGGACAGATACGCAGTATTTT. The encoded protein is CATSARARGWTDTQYF.

This chain uses TRBV15 with TRBJ2-7; D ambiguous. Germline lookup yields CDR1 LNHNV and CDR2 YYDKDF (reference sequence). CDR3 length: 14 residues. V gave up 0 bases and J gave up 1 base, with 7 bases separating them. CDR3 bases: TGTGCCACCAGCAGAGAATCCGTATCCTACGAGCAGTACTTC. This sequence encodes CATSRESVSYEQYF.

The J gene is TRBJ2-1, the V gene TRBV7-7; TRBD2 aligns across 10 bases. Unmatched junction bases numbered 7, after V lost 4 bases and J lost 7 bases. The CDR3 is 15 amino acids. CDR1 is SSHAT and CDR2 is FNYEAQ in the germline V gene (reference sequence). The CDR3 reads CASSSSSGGANEQFF. The CDR3 DNA follows: TGTGCCAGCAGCTCCTCCAGCGGGGGGGCAAATGAGCAGTTCTTC.

J is TRBJ1-6 and V is TRBV11-2, with D perhaps matching TRBD1 (6 bases). The CDR3 spans 14 residues. Germline assignment: CDR1 SGHAT and CDR2 FQNNGV. V dropped 5 bases and J dropped 14 bases, with 19 bases sitting between them. Here the CDR3 reads CASSPGNRASTLHF. Written as DNA, the CDR3 is TGTGCCAGCAGCCCTGGGAACAGGGCCAGCACCCTCCACTTT.

The sample holds a few counts of this clonotype. The chain joins TRBV5-1 to TRBJ2-3; 9 nucleotides agree with TRBD2. The V gene end was trimmed by 3 bases and the J gene end by 2 bases; junction bases not matched to a gene: 7. Per the germline V gene, CDR1 is SGHRS and CDR2 is YFSETQ. The CDR3 runs 16 residues. The CDR3 sequence: CASSSLSGGLTDTQYF. Here the CDR3 DNA reads TGCGCCAGCAGCTCGCTTAGCGGGGGCCTCACAGATACGCAGTATTTT.

The chain joins TRBV12-3 or TRBV12-4 to TRBJ2-7; unclear D gene. This CDR3 is 13 amino acids long. V was trimmed by 3 bases and J by 1 base, leaving 7 bases between them. The CDR3 nucleotides are TGTGCCAGCAGTTTCTTGTGGTCCTACGAGCAGTACTTC. The encoded protein is CASSFLWSYEQYF.

This clonotype was observed a few times. This chain uses TRBV7-9 with TRBJ2-5; D gene unclear. Trimming took 5 bases from V and 5 from J, leaving 12 bases between them. The length of the CDR3 is 13 residues. CDR1 is SEHNR and CDR2 is FQNEAQ in the germline V gene (reference sequence). The chain's CDR3 is CASSPIPRETQYF. The CDR3 nucleotides are TGTGCCAGCAGCCCGATCCCCCGGGAGACCCAGTACTTC.

This clonotype appeared a few times. The J gene is TRBJ1-2, the V gene TRBV6-5, with a weak D call TRBD1 (6 bases). Trimming took off 6 bases at V and 3 bases at J, with 20 bases between the two ends. The germline V gene has CDR1 MNHEY and CDR2 SVGAGI. There are 16 residues in the CDR3. CDR3 DNA sequence: TGTGCCAGCAGCAGAGCGCACAACAGGGCCCACTATGGCTACACCTTC. Protein: CASSRAHNRAHYGYTF.

The rearrangement joins TRBV24-1 to TRBJ1-2, with D hard to call. Trimming pared 9 bases from V and 2 bases from J, leaving 21 bases between. Germline V gene data show CDR1 as KGHDR and CDR2 as SFDVKD. The CDR3 consists of 16 residues. Here the CDR3 DNA reads TGTGCCACCGGGGTGTCGTTGCGTGTCCACAACTATGGCTACACCTTC. Translating it yields CATGVSLRVHNYGYTF.